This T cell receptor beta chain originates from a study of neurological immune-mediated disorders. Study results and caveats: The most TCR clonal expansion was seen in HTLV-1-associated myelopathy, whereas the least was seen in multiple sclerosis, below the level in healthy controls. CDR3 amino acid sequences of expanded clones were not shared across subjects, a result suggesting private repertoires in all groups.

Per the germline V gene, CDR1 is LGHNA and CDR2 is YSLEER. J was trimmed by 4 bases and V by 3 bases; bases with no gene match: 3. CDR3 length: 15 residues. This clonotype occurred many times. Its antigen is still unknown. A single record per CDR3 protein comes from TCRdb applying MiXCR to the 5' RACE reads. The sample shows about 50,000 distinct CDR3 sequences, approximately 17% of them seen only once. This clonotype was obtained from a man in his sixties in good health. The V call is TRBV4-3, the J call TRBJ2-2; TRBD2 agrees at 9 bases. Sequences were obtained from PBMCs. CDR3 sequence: CASSQGLAGTGELFF. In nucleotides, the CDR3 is TGCGCCAGCAGCCAGGGACTAGCAGGCACCGGGGAGCTGTTTTTT.